The text below deals with one T cell receptor (beta chain). Original analysis: Amplification of reference gene primers was used by the study to estimate nucleated cell counts. This table comes from immunoSEQ multiplex PCR, and its TCRdb copy is limited to in-frame clones, with some not included. That table is the source of V, J and clone size, and D and trimming were worked out from the DNA. The sample has about 55,000 clones, around 84% seen once; the top ten hold roughly 5.8%. Germline V gene data show CDR1 as SEHNR and CDR2 as FQNEAQ (reference sequence). The CDR3 spans 15 residues. J was trimmed by 8 bases and V by 4 bases; bases with no gene match: 8. This sample was taken from a study of blood T cell repertoires in COVID-19. Looking at the study overall: The study drew acute and convalescent COVID-19 samples from the United States, Italy and Spain. Sources were T cells, B-cell-depleted T cells, or PBMCs; the material itself was cDNA or gDNA.

Sequencing used peripheral blood. The chain uses TRBV7-9 and TRBJ2-2; 9 nucleotides match TRBD2. This TCR was sampled from a human donor in a cohort sampled during active or convalescent COVID-19. DNA of the CDR3: TGTGCCAGCAGCTATAGCGGGGGCCGTCCAGGGGAGCTGTTTTTT. It yields the protein CASSYSGGRPGELFF.